This T cell receptor (beta chain) was identified in a study of vaccination and CD4 T cells after COVID-19. Sequencing of cultured CD4+ T cell DNA used the Oncomine TCR Beta short-read assay. From the PCR reads, TCRdb called clonotypes with MiXCR, one entry per CDR3 protein. The sample records roughly 3,100 distinct CDR3 sequences, approximately 75% being singletons. Trimming stripped 3 bases from V and 8 bases from J, with 11 bases between. There are 12 residues in the CDR3. Per the germline V gene, CDR1 is SGHNT and CDR2 is YYREEE (reference sequence). Worth noting for this clonotype: The antigen remains unidentified.

This sample's treatment: roughly nine-day PBMC culture with coronavirus spike peptide pools or control peptides (ViraFEST assay). The chain joins TRBV5-4 to TRBJ1-2, with D hard to call. The clonotype was recovered from a human donor who had recovered from COVID-19. Sequencing used CD4+ T cells from blood, cultured in vitro. The CDR3 sequence is CASSSPTRGYTF. CDR3 nucleotides: TGTGCCAGCAGCTCTCCCACCCGCGGCTACACCTTC.